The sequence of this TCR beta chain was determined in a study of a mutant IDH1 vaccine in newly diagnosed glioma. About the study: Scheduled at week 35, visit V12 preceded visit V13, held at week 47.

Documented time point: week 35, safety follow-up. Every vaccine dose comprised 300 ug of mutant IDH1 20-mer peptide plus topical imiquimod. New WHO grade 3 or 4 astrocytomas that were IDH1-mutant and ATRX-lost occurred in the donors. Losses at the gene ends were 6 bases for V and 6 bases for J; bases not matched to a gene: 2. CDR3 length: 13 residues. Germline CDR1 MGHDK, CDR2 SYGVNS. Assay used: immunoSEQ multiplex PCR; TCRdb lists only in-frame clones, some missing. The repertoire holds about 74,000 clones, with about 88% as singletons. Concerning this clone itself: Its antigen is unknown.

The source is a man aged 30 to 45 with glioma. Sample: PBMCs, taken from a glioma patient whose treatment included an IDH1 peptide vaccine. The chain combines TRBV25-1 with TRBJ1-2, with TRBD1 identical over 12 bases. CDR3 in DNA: TGTGCCAGCAGCAGGGACAGGGGGCATGGCTACACCTTC. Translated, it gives CASSRDRGHGYTF.